What follows are 21 T cell receptor beta chains derived from one specimen sequenced in a study of spatial heterogeneity in lung cancer. General study results and limits: The study found that expanded intratumoral alpha and beta TCR counts tracked tumor mutation counts.

TCRdb processed the 5' RACE reads anew with MiXCR; each CDR3 protein has one entry. The data hold around 20,000 distinct CDR3 sequences, with approximately 5.8% observed a single time. Their specific antigens are unknown. Time point specified: sample taken at primary tumor resection. The sequenced sample was lung tumor tissue, obtained at surgery. Every receptor here comes from a female donor with early-stage non-small cell lung cancer.

This clonotype was counted ten times or more. A library prepared for alpha chains yielded this beta chain as an off-target read; its size is of little meaning. The V gene is TRBV5-1, the J gene TRBJ2-5, with 10 positions matching TRBD1. The germline V gene encodes CDR1 SGHRS and CDR2 YFSETQ. This CDR3 is built from 15 residues. The trim removed 4 bases at V and 7 bases at J, leaving 10 bases unmatched. CDR3 region: CASSTGTGVLGTQYF. The CDR3 region has the DNA TGCGCCAGCAGCACCGGGACAGGGGTTTTAGGGACCCAGTACTTC. Using reference TRBV5-1 and TRBJ2-5 for the parts outside the CDR3, the full variable domain is KAGVTQTPRYLIKTRGQQVTLSCSPISGHRSVSWYQQTPGQGLQFLFEYFSETQRNKGNFPGRFSGRQFSNSRSEMNVSTLELGDSALYLCASSTGTGVLGTQYFGPGTRLLVL.

The table lists this clonotype with many counts. For a library built for alpha chains, this beta chain is a stray read; little rests on its size. V usage is TRBV5-6 and J usage is TRBJ2-3; 7 bases map to TRBD2. V lost 4 bases to trimming and J lost 0 bases; unmatched junction nucleotides: 8. From germline, CDR1 is SGHDT and CDR2 YYEEEE. The CDR3 has 16 residues. The DNA for the CDR3 is TGTGCCAGCAGCCAACCGGGACTACCAAGCACAGATACGCAGTATTTT. It translates to CASSQPGLPSTDTQYF.

In its sample, this clonotype is medium-sized (0.01 to 0.1%). In a library made to pick up alpha chains, this beta chain is a stray read with a size that means little. This chain uses TRBV10-3 with TRBJ2-3; no clear D. Per the germline V gene, CDR1 is ENHRY and CDR2 is SYGVKD. The CDR3 length is 14 residues. The germline V and J ends were trimmed by 5 bases and 0 bases, with 9 bases remaining between them. For the CDR3, the DNA is TGTGCCATCAGTCAGCCGACTAGCACAGATACGCAGTATTTT. Its translation is CAISQPTSTDTQYF.

This clonotype was seen at least ten times. Because the library targeted alpha chains, this beta chain is an off-target read whose size means little. The CDR3 DNA follows: TGTGCCAGCAGCTTGGGGGGTGGTCAGCAAGAGACCCAGTACTTC. This sequence encodes CASSLGGGQQETQYF. V gene TRBV5-4 combines with J gene TRBJ2-5; D is unclear. Germline V gene sequence: CDR1 SGHNT, CDR2 YYREEE (reference sequence). There are 15 residues in the CDR3. V lost 0 bases, J lost 2 bases, and 11 bases lay in between.

This clonotype was recorded a few times. This beta chain is a stray sequence in a library constructed for alpha chains; its clone size is not meaningful. The chain employs TRBV20-1 and TRBJ2-7; 10 positions agree with TRBD2. The V gene's germline CDR1 is DFQATT and CDR2 SNEGSKA (reference sequence). V lost 0 bases and J lost 4; bases outside the gene matches: 9. The CDR3 is 16 amino acids. CDR3: CSARDWSSGRSYEQYF. CDR3 coding DNA: TGCAGTGCTAGAGATTGGTCTAGCGGGAGATCGTACGAGCAGTACTTC.

This clonotype was counted ten times or more. This beta chain came through as a stray read in a library set up for alpha chains, and its size says little. The chain recombines TRBV5-1 with TRBJ2-1; 8 bases align to TRBD2. The ends lost 4 bases at V and 2 bases at J; junction bases unmatched: 2. Germline V gives CDR1 SGHRS, CDR2 YFSETQ. The CDR3 consists of 14 residues. The CDR3 bases are TGCGCCAGCAGCGTGCGGGAGGCCTACAATGAGCAGTTCTTC. Translating gives CASSVREAYNEQFF.

This clonotype was found many times. This beta chain is an off-target read within a library intended for alpha chains, so its frequency means little. The chain has TRBV12-3 or TRBV12-4 and TRBJ2-1, with D perhaps TRBD2 (6 bases). The CDR3 consists of 16 residues. Trimming took 3 bases from V and 3 from J, leaving 15 bases between them. CDR3 DNA: TGTGCCAGCAGTTTCACAACGGGGGAAAACTACAATGAGCAGTTCTTC. This translates into CASSFTTGENYNEQFF.

Ten or more counts support this clonotype. Being off target in a library aimed at alpha chains, this beta chain has a size of little meaning. The rearrangement uses TRBV21-1 and TRBJ2-5; the table's D call, TRBD2, was not checked against the DNA. TRBV21-1 is assigned pseudogene status. The CDR3 runs to 16 residues. CDR3 region: CASSKAYGGREETQYF. The CDR3 DNA follows: TGTGCCAGCAGCAAAGCTTACGGAGGGAGGGAAGAGACCCAGTACTTC.

By its share, this clonotype is medium-sized (0.01 to 0.1%). Within a library made for alpha chains, this beta chain is off target, and its count is uninformative. The chain has TRBV28 and TRBJ2-7; D gene unclear. CDR3 length: 12 amino acids. Deletions cut 3 bases from V and 3 bases from J, with 6 bases between. CDR1 and CDR2 (germline): MDHEN, SYDVKM. The CDR3 spells CASSFLLYEQYF. CDR3 DNA sequence: TGTGCCAGCAGTTTCCTTCTCTACGAGCAGTACTTC.

Comments on this clonotype: This beta chain appears as a stray read in a library generated for alpha chains; its size is not informative. The V gene is TRBV7-9, the J gene TRBJ2-1, with 7 bases lining up with TRBD2. CDR1 and CDR2 from the germline V gene are SEHNR and FQNEAQ (reference sequence). CDR3 size: 16 residues. V lost 1 base to trimming and J lost 4 bases; unmatched junction nucleotides: 7. The CDR3 region is CASSLVGGRNYNEQFF. The CDR3 DNA reads TGTGCCAGCAGCTTAGTAGGCGGGAGAAATTACAATGAGCAGTTCTTC. Together with reference TRBV7-9 and TRBJ2-1, the CDR3 gives the full variable domain: DTGVSQNPRHKITKRGQNVTFRCDPISEHNRLYWYRQTLGQGPEFLTYFQNEAQLEKSRLLSDRFSAERPKGSFSTLEIQRTEQGDSAMYLCASSLVGGRNYNEQFFGPGTRLTVL.

This clonotype was seen at least ten times. The library was built for alpha chains, so this beta chain is an off-target read and its size means little. The chain has TRBV7-2 and TRBJ2-3; D uncertain. Germline lookup yields CDR1 SGHTA and CDR2 FQGNSA. V dropped 1 base and J dropped 5 bases, with 7 bases sitting between them. CDR3 length: 13 amino acids. The DNA of the CDR3 is TGTGCCAGCAGCTTAGAAATGCGAGATACGCAGTATTTT. Residues: CASSLEMRDTQYF.

This clonotype was seen many times. A library made for alpha chains picked up this beta chain off target, so its size means little. This rearrangement joins TRBV6-1 to TRBJ2-5; no clear D. Germline V lookup: CDR1 MNHNS, CDR2 SASEGT. With 5 bases removed from V and 2 bases from J, the gap between germline ends came to 9 bases. CDR3 length equals 13 residues. The CDR3 sequence is CASSQTGQETQYF. DNA of the CDR3: TGTGCCAGCAGTCAGACCGGACAAGAGACCCAGTACTTC.

This clonotype showed up just once. The library was designed around alpha chains, so this beta chain is a stray read whose abundance carries little weight. The V and J genes are TRBV7-9 and TRBJ1-6, with 7 nucleotides matching TRBD1. V lost 1 base, J lost 7 bases, and 16 bases stayed unmatched. This CDR3 is built from 19 residues. Per the germline V gene, CDR1 is SEHNR and CDR2 is FQNEAQ (reference sequence). This CDR3 reads CASSLGPGQREWVNSPLHF. The CDR3 nucleotides read TGTGCCAGCAGCTTAGGACCGGGACAGAGGGAGTGGGTCAATTCACCCCTCCACTTT.

This clonotype showed up just a few times. Because the library targeted alpha chains, this beta chain is an off-target read whose size means little. CDR3 sequence (DNA): TGTGCCAGCACCGATAGCGGGAGGGCCCTCGAGACCCAGTACTTC. Protein sequence: CASTDSGRALETQYF. The chain combines TRBV12-3 or TRBV12-4 with TRBJ2-5; TRBD2 matches at 11 bases. Unmatched junction bases numbered 9, after V lost 7 bases and J lost 5 bases. The CDR3 has 15 residues.

Notes on this clonotype: One end of the junction fails to match germline, which may point to a read error. Because this beta chain is a stray read in a library intended to capture alpha chains, its abundance should not be given much weight. The chain employs TRBV27 and TRBJ2-7; D possibly uses TRBD1 or TRBD2 (5 bases each). This CDR3 is 14 amino acids long. Germline CDR1 and CDR2: MNHEY and SMNVEV (reference sequence). This chain's CDR3 is CASSLYGAHYEQCF. CDR3 bases: TGTGCCAGCAGTTTATACGGGGCACACTACGAGCAGTGCTTC.

This clonotype was detected ten times or more. Within a library made for alpha chains, this beta chain is off target, and its count is uninformative. The chain uses TRBV20-1 and TRBJ1-6, with TRBD1 matching over 7 bases. The germline gives CDR1 DFQATT, CDR2 SNEGSKA (reference sequence). V shed 0 bases, J shed 10 bases, and the junction held 9 bases outside the gene matches. The CDR3 totals 15 residues. The CDR3 here is CSARDRAGGESPLHF. CDR3 nucleotide sequence: TGCAGTGCTAGAGATCGGGCAGGGGGTGAATCACCCCTCCACTTT.

At least ten counts were recorded for this clonotype. Since it is a stray read in a library aimed at alpha chains, this beta chain has a size that is not meaningful. This chain uses TRBV10-3 with TRBJ2-2, with 7 bases identical to TRBD1. Looked up from germline, CDR1 is ENHRY and CDR2 is SYGVKD. Losses at the gene ends were 4 bases for V and 4 bases for J; bases not matched to a gene: 6. CDR3 length: 15 residues. The CDR3 DNA sequence: TGTGCCATCAGTGGACAGGGAGTAGTCACCGGGGAGCTGTTTTTT. Protein product: CAISGQGVVTGELFF.

The sample holds many counts of this clonotype. A library prepared for alpha chains yielded this beta chain as an off-target read; its size is of little meaning. The chain joins TRBV5-1 to TRBJ2-2; D may correspond to TRBD1 or TRBD2 (6 bases each). CDR1 is SGHRS and CDR2 is YFSETQ in the germline V gene. Trimming pared 4 bases from V and 3 bases from J, leaving 13 bases between. The CDR3 has 15 amino acids. CDR3 DNA: TGCGCCAGCAGCGTGGGGGGCCGGGACACCGGGGAGCTGTTTTTT. Its translation is CASSVGGRDTGELFF.

This clonotype was recorded at least ten times. This beta chain is off target for a library built for alpha chains, so its abundance means little. The chain uses TRBV20-1 and TRBJ2-1; 10 bases are shared with TRBD2. V shed 5 bases and J 7 bases; nucleotides not matched to a gene: 8. The CDR3 length is 14 residues. Germline assignment: CDR1 DFQATT and CDR2 SNEGSKA (reference sequence). CDR3 residues: CSAPRTSGANEQFF. CDR3 in DNA: TGCAGTGCTCCTCGGACTAGCGGAGCTAATGAGCAGTTCTTC.

This clonotype was picked up many times. This beta chain appears as a stray read in a library generated for alpha chains; its size is not informative. This chain uses TRBV30 with TRBJ2-5; 8 bases line up with TRBD2. V gave up 6 bases and J gave up 4 bases; unmatched junction bases: 10. This CDR3 region has 14 residues. CDR1 and CDR2 from the germline V gene are GTSNPN and SVGIG (reference sequence). CDR3 in amino acids: CACKKDGGGETQYF. Here the CDR3 DNA reads TGTGCCTGCAAAAAGGACGGGGGGGGAGAGACCCAGTACTTC. Based on the CDR3 plus reference TRBV30 and TRBJ2-5, the full variable domain is SQTIHQWPATLVQPVGSPLSLECTVEGTSNPNLYWYRQAAGRGLQLLFYSVGIGQISSEVPQNLSASRPQDRQFILSSKKLLLSDSGFYLCACKKDGGGETQYFGPGTRLLVL.

This clonotype was recorded at least ten times. This beta chain is a stray read from a library made for alpha chains; its abundance is not meaningful. The V gene is TRBV19, the J gene TRBJ2-2; unclear D gene. Deletions cut 7 bases from V and 4 bases from J, with 10 bases between. The CDR3 is 13 residues long. The germline CDR1 and CDR2 sequences are LNHDA and SQIVND (reference sequence). The CDR3 bases are TGTGCCAGTACCTCTCGGGTCACCGGGGAGCTGTTTTTT. This encodes CASTSRVTGELFF.